The 14 T cell receptor beta chains in this list originate from one sample, sequenced in a study of cytomegalovirus exposure and HLA in healthy donors. Primers: 60 Vbeta forward and 13 Jbeta reverse. Sequencing was performed with immunoSEQ multiplex PCR; in TCRdb, only in-frame clones are kept and a portion is missing. Among some 98,000 clones listed, approximately 76% were seen once. Material for sequencing was PBMCs. These receptors were taken from a man aged 40-49 years in good health and CMV-seronegative.

The V gene is TRBV29-1, the J gene TRBJ1-1; D unresolved. The CDR3 extends over 12 amino acids. Germline V gene sequence: CDR1 SQVTM, CDR2 ANQGSEA. V was cut by 7 bases and J by 1 base, with 10 bases left in between. The CDR3 protein is CSAKPRNTEAFF. The CDR3 bases are TGCAGCGCCAAGCCCCGGAACACTGAAGCTTTCTTT.

The rearrangement uses TRBV10-2 and TRBJ1-1, with D uncertain. The germline V gene encodes CDR1 WSHSY and CDR2 SAAADI. This CDR3 has 15 residues. The V end was cut by 3 bases, the J end by 1 base, with 12 bases between. In DNA form, the CDR3 reads TGCGCCAGCAGTGAAATTCGGGGAGGGAACACTGAAGCTTTCTTT. Encoded protein: CASSEIRGGNTEAFF.

This chain connects TRBV5-4 to TRBJ2-3; TRBD1 might be the D (6 bases). V was pared by 0 bases and J by 5 bases, with 10 bases between. The germline gives CDR1 SGHNT, CDR2 YYREEE (reference sequence). This CDR3 is built from 14 residues. The CDR3 loop reads CASSLDRARDTQYF. The CDR3 DNA follows: TGTGCCAGCAGCTTGGACAGGGCCAGAGATACGCAGTATTTT.

This clone has more than one count but fewer than ten. This chain connects TRBV7-9 to TRBJ2-5, with TRBD2 matching over 7 bases. The germline V gene encodes CDR1 SEHNR and CDR2 FQNEAQ (reference sequence). The ends lost 4 bases at V and 11 bases at J; junction bases unmatched: 10. This CDR3 region has 13 residues. CDR3 in amino acids: CASSSALRGEQYF. The CDR3 nucleotides are TGTGCCAGCAGCTCCGCACTTCGGGGGGAGCAGTACTTC. The complete variable domain, with remaining parts taken from reference TRBV7-9 and TRBJ2-5, reads DTGVSQNPRHKITKRGQNVTFRCDPISEHNRLYWYRQTLGQGPEFLTYFQNEAQLEKSRLLSDRFSAERPKGSFSTLEIQRTEQGDSAMYLCASSSALRGEQYFGPGTRLLVL.

V gene TRBV19 combines with J gene TRBJ2-5; a weak D match, TRBD1 (5 bases). V lost 5 bases to trimming and J lost 4 bases, with 11 bases between them. CDR3 length: 13 residues. Germline V gives CDR1 LNHDA, CDR2 SQIVND (reference sequence). The CDR3 region is CASSVRDVETQYF. CDR3 DNA: TGTGCCAGTAGTGTCAGGGATGTAGAGACCCAGTACTTC.

The chain links TRBV7-2 to TRBJ2-7; 10 nucleotides line up with TRBD1. The CDR3 length is 12 residues. Germline-derived CDR1 and CDR2 are SGHTA and FQGNSA. J lost 10 bases, V lost 3 bases, and 3 bases had no gene match. The CDR3 region is CASSLGQGRQYF. Here the CDR3 DNA reads TGTGCCAGCAGCTTGGGACAGGGGCGCCAGTACTTC.

This rearrangement joins TRBV30 to TRBJ2-7, with a weak D call TRBD1 (6 bases). With 2 bases removed from V and 9 bases from J, the gap between germline ends came to 14 bases. The CDR3 loop spans 12 amino acids. Germline lookup yields CDR1 GTSNPN and CDR2 SVGIG (reference sequence). The CDR3, as DNA: TGTGCCTGGAGTACTACAGGGAACGTGCAGTACTTC. This encodes CAWSTTGNVQYF.

J is TRBJ2-7 and V is TRBV5-4, with TRBD2 matching 12 bases. Germline V CDR1 and CDR2: SGHNT, YYREEE (reference sequence). The CDR3 is 15 residues long. V gave up 4 bases and J gave up 2 bases; unmatched junction bases: 4. The CDR3 region has the DNA TGTGCCAGCAGCCGTGGACTAGCGGGGACCTACGAGCAGTACTTC. Its protein is CASSRGLAGTYEQYF.

The chain carries TRBV9 and TRBJ2-1; D remains ambiguous. V was shortened by 0 bases and J by 2 bases, with 3 bases between the two germline ends. The CDR3 has 13 residues. Germline CDR1 and CDR2: SGDLS and YYNGEE. In DNA form, the CDR3 reads TGTGCCAGCAGCGTAGACACCTACAATGAGCAGTTCTTC. Translation: CASSVDTYNEQFF.

This clone was counted only a few times. The chain joins TRBV6-4 to TRBJ2-2; D unclear. Trimming took off 3 bases at V and 0 bases at J, with 5 bases between the two ends. The CDR3 contains 14 residues. CDR1 MRHNA and CDR2 SNTAGT come from the germline V gene. The chain's CDR3 is CASSDAANTGELFF. CDR3 coding DNA: TGTGCCAGCAGTGATGCGGCGAACACCGGGGAGCTGTTTTTT.

J is TRBJ2-4 and V is TRBV19; the match to TRBD2 covers 10 bases. Germline-derived CDR1 and CDR2 are LNHDA and SQIVND (reference sequence). The CDR3 length is 18 residues. After removal of 7 bases from V and 7 bases from J, the junction contained 19 bases not matched to a gene. In nucleotides, the CDR3 is TGTGCCAGTACTCAAAGAACCCAGCGGGAGGGCCCGGGGAACATTCAGTACTTC. Amino acids: CASTQRTQREGPGNIQYF.

V gene TRBV29-1 combines with J gene TRBJ1-2; 9 bases agree with TRBD1. The CDR3 has 15 residues. Germline CDR1 and CDR2: SQVTM and ANQGSEA. Trimming cost V 4 bases and J 0 bases; bases outside gene matches: 6. The CDR3, as DNA: TGCAGCGTTGCGACAGGGGGAATAGCTAACTATGGCTACACCTTC. Its protein is CSVATGGIANYGYTF. The full variable domain, in which reference TRBV29-1 and TRBJ1-2 provide the parts outside the CDR3, is SAVISQKPSRDICQRGTSLTIQCQVDSQVTMMFWYRQQPGQSLTLIATANQGSEATYESGFVIDKFPISRPNLTFSTLTVSNMSPEDSSIYLCSVATGGIANYGYTFGSGTRLTVV.

This clone was detected once. One end of the junction is discordant with germline, which a read error may explain. The sample carries other DNA sequences with the same CDR3. This rearrangement joins TRBV6-4 to TRBJ2-2; D gene unclear. CDR3 length equals 12 residues. CDR1 is MRHNA, CDR2 SNTAGT, per germline. DNA of the CDR3: TGCGCCAGCAGTAGATACATCGGGGAGCTGTTTTTT. Translated, it gives CASSRYIGELFF.

V and J are TRBV11-2 and TRBJ1-6; D gene ambiguous. This CDR3 contains 15 residues. Looked up from germline, CDR1 is SGHAT and CDR2 is FQNNGV. The ends were cut back, 0 bases at V and 6 bases at J, with 9 bases in the middle. The CDR3 region has the DNA TGTGCCAGCAGCTTAGAAGGAGTCGGTAATTCACCCCTCCACTTT. Residues: CASSLEGVGNSPLHF. The entire variable domain, with the rest obtained from reference TRBV11-2 and TRBJ1-6, is as follows: EAGVAQSPRYKIIEKRQSVAFWCNPISGHATLYWYQQILGQGPKLLIQFQNNGVVDDSQLPKDRFSAERLKGVDSTLKIQPAKLEDSAVYLCASSLEGVGNSPLHFGNGTRLTVT.